Listed below are T cell receptor beta chains from one sample, sequenced in a study of T-cell memory formation after mild COVID-19. In TCRdb, the 5' RACE reads were re-called with MiXCR into one record per CDR3 protein. This table holds 190,000 or so distinct CDR3 sequences, under 12% found once. Sequencing was performed on PBMCs or a T cell subset sorted from them (not recorded which). Source of these receptors: a man between 18 and 35 years old who had mild COVID-19 (a few samples of this study predate the infection). Cell type and time point are not known. Each CDR3 is given with its conserved first and last residue. A D gene is named only where the DNA matches it firmly. A row's size may be missing; if present it is once, few, many or a size class.

TRBV7-3	TRBJ2-2	-	many	TGTGCCAGCAGCTTAATGAACACCGGGGAGCTGTTTTTT	CASSLMNTGELFF
TRBV29-1	TRBJ1-2	-	-	TGCAGCGCCCAAGAGTCAGGGTATGGCTACACCTTC	CSAQESGYGYTF
TRBV6-5	TRBJ1-2	TRBD1	-	TGTGCCAGTAAACAGGGGCCCAACTATGGCTACACCTTC	CASKQGPNYGYTF
TRBV20-1	TRBJ2-7	TRBD1	-	TGCAGTGCGTTGGACAGGGGGATCTACGAGCAGTACTTC	CSALDRGIYEQYF
TRBV7-9	TRBJ2-1	TRBD2	many	TGTGCCAGCAGGCCCCCTATTAGCGGGCTTTGGGACAATGAGCAGTTCTTC	CASRPPISGLWDNEQFF
TRBV18	TRBJ1-6	TRBD1	-	TGTGCCAGCTCACCATGGGGACCGGGACAGGGAACTTCACCCCTCCACTTT	CASSPWGPGQGTSPLHF
TRBV10-3	TRBJ2-3	TRBD2	-	TGTGCCATCAGCTCCACTTTGGCGGGGGGGAGCACAGATACGCAGTATTTT	CAISSTLAGGSTDTQYF
TRBV7-6	TRBJ2-5	-	few	TGTGCCAGCAGCGCGGGGACGGTGAAAGAGACCCAGTACTTC	CASSAGTVKETQYF
TRBV20-1	TRBJ1-1	-	many	TGCAGTGCTAGGGGACAAATGGATGGGGGCACTGAAGCTTTCTTT	CSARGQMDGGTEAFF
TRBV6-2/TRBV6-3	TRBJ1-1	-	few	TGTGCCAGCAGTTACTCGCAGGGGCCGTTGAACACTGAAGCTTTCTTT	CASSYSQGPLNTEAFF
TRBV9	TRBJ2-1	-	few	TGTGCCAGCAGCGTTCTACCTGCATGGGGTGAGCAGTTCTTC	CASSVLPAWGEQFF
TRBV5-1	TRBJ2-3	TRBD2	few	TGCGCCAGCAGCTTGGCCGGGACTAGCGCAGCAGATACGCAGTATTTT	CASSLAGTSAADTQYF
TRBV18	TRBJ2-1	-	few	TGTGCCAGCTCACGAGACTCCCCCTCCTACAATGAGCAGTTCTTC	CASSRDSPSYNEQFF
TRBV5-1	TRBJ2-3	TRBD2	-	TGCGCCAGCAGCTCGGGACTAGCGGGGCCGAGCACAGATACGCAGTATTTT	CASSSGLAGPSTDTQYF
TRBV29-1	TRBJ2-5	-	few	TGCAGCGTTTACGGACAGCAAGAGACCCAGTACTTC	CSVYGQQETQYF
TRBV6-2/TRBV6-3	TRBJ2-1	-	-	TGTGCCAGCAGTTCCTCGGGGCATGAGCAGTTCTTC	CASSSSGHEQFF
TRBV4-1	TRBJ2-3	-	-	TGCGCCAGCAGCCAAGTCCCAGCTAGCACAGATACGCAGTATTTT	CASSQVPASTDTQYF
TRBV6-5	TRBJ2-5	-	-	TGTGCCAGCAGTTACTCTCAGACCCAAGAGACCCAGTACTTC	CASSYSQTQETQYF
TRBV20-1	TRBJ1-2	-	-	TGCAGTGCTAGAGATACCAGGGAGAACTATGGCTACACCTTC	CSARDTRENYGYTF
TRBV24-1	TRBJ1-1	-	-	TGTGCCACCAGTGGAACCAGTTACGGCGCCACTGAAGCTTTCTTT	CATSGTSYGATEAFF
TRBV4-3	TRBJ2-7	-	few	TGCGCCAGCAGCCAAGAATTGGCCTACGAGCAGTACTTC	CASSQELAYEQYF
TRBV6-6	TRBJ2-7	TRBD1	-	TGTGCCAGCGGACGGACAGGGCGGACCTACGAGCAGTACTTC	CASGRTGRTYEQYF
TRBV28	TRBJ1-1	-	few	TGTGCCAGCAGCTCCCCTGACACTGAAGCTTTCTTT	CASSSPDTEAFF
TRBV4-2	TRBJ2-2	-	once	TGTGCCAGCAGCCCACCGCGTACCGGGGAGCTGTTTTTT	CASSPPRTGELFF
TRBV7-9	TRBJ2-5	TRBD1	many	TGTGCCAGCAGGACCACAGGGGGAGGTGGCACCTCAGAGACCCAGTACTTC	CASRTTGGGGTSETQYF
TRBV15	TRBJ2-7	-	-	TGTGCCACCAGCAGACCCTTCCCAACAGGGAAGACGGCCTACGAGCAGTACTTC	CATSRPFPTGKTAYEQYF
TRBV12-3/TRBV12-4	TRBJ1-5	TRBD1	many	TGTGCCAGCAGTTTTAGTCGACAGGGCTATCAGCCCCAGCATTTT	CASSFSRQGYQPQHF
TRBV20-1	TRBJ1-1	-	-	TGCAGTGCTACGGGTGGGGGACCTGAAGCTTTCTTT	CSATGGGPEAFF
TRBV12-3/TRBV12-4	TRBJ1-4	-	few	TGTGCCAGCACCCAGCGGAATAATGAAAAACTGTTTTTT	CASTQRNNEKLFF
TRBV20-1	TRBJ2-2	-	-	TGCAGTGCTAGGAGACCCGCGCGCACCGGGGAGCTGTTTTTT	CSARRPARTGELFF
TRBV3-1	TRBJ1-2	TRBD1	-	TGTGCCAGCAGCATGGGACAGGGGTATGGCTACACCTTC	CASSMGQGYGYTF
TRBV6-2/TRBV6-3	TRBJ2-1	-	-	TGTGCCAGCAACCCGGGGCGCCATTACAATGAGCAGTTCTTC	CASNPGRHYNEQFF
TRBV7-9	TRBJ2-3	TRBD2	-	TGTGCCAGCAGCTTTCGCCTGGGGACTAACACAGATACGCAGTATTTT	CASSFRLGTNTDTQYF
TRBV10-2	TRBJ1-2	-	few	TGCGCCAGCAGTGAGATGGATGCTGGCTACACCTTC	CASSEMDAGYTF
TRBV11-1	TRBJ1-2	-	-	TGTGCCAGCAGCTTAATGCGGGGAACCCCCTATGGCTACACCTTC	CASSLMRGTPYGYTF
TRBV5-4	TRBJ2-6	-	few	TGTGCCAGCAGTGTGCCGGGGGCCAACGTCCTGACTTTC	CASSVPGANVLTF
TRBV6-5	TRBJ2-7	TRBD1	-	TGTGCCAGCAGAGACGCCACGCAGGGGGCCTACGAGCAGTACTTC	CASRDATQGAYEQYF
TRBV19	TRBJ1-2	-	few	TGTGCCAGTAGTAGAGTGAGCTATGGCTACACCTTC	CASSRVSYGYTF
TRBV4-3	TRBJ1-1	-	few	TGCGCCAGCAGCCAAGATCGATGGGGAAACACTGAAGCTTTCTTT	CASSQDRWGNTEAFF
TRBV5-1	TRBJ2-1	TRBD2	-	TGCGCCAGCAGCCCACGGACTAGCGGGGGGCCCCCAGCGTTCTTC	CASSPRTSGGPPAFF
TRBV5-1	TRBJ2-2	TRBD1	-	TGCGCCAGCAGCTCTTCCGGGACAGTGAACACCGGGGAGCTGTTTTTT	CASSSSGTVNTGELFF
TRBV7-2	TRBJ2-1	TRBD2	-	TGTGCCAGCAGCTCCCCGCGGGGGGATAATGAGCAGTTCTTC	CASSSPRGDNEQFF
TRBV4-1	TRBJ2-7	-	-	TGCGCCAGCAGTCTCGTCGTCTCGGCATCCTACGAGCAGTACTTC	CASSLVVSASYEQYF